This T cell receptor beta chain was recorded in a study of beta chain features in type 1 diabetes. CDR3 size: 17 residues. The ends lost 3 bases at V and 9 bases at J; junction bases unmatched: 13. Germline V CDR1 and CDR2: SGHTA, FQGTGA. Only a few counts were recorded for this clone. Antigen specificity is unknown. Study findings and constraints: Overrepresentation of cells with high TCR expression could result from cDNA sequencing. When Type 1 diabetes patients were examined, their TCRB CDR3s proved moderately but significantly shorter in all four CD4+ subsets.

cDNA synthesis used the whole RNA isolate, giving expressed TCRB sequences. The assay was immunoSEQ multiplex PCR, and TCRdb's table has in-frame clones only and misses some. Counted here are roughly 130,000 clones, about 16% occurring once; the ten biggest clones make up approximately 2.2%. The receptor was isolated from a man aged 25-45 years with type 1 diabetes. This rearrangement joins TRBV7-3 to TRBJ2-2, with 10 positions matching TRBD2. The sequenced material came from central memory CD4+ T cells from blood. CDR3 DNA: TGTGCCAGCAGCTTGAACGGTCCTAGCGGGGGTCGATGGGAGCTGTTTTTT. It yields the protein CASSLNGPSGGRWELFF.